The 5 T cell receptor beta chains reported below all come from one sample, sequenced in a study of beta chain features in type 1 diabetes. Study-wide results and caveats: TCRB CDR3 length was moderately but significantly reduced in all four CD4+ subsets of Type 1 diabetes patients.

The study reverse transcribed the entire isolated RNA, so it sequenced expressed TCRB transcripts. The protocol was immunoSEQ multiplex PCR, while the TCRdb copy is restricted to in-frame clones and leaves out a portion. The table records roughly 130,000 clones, 16% of them present only once. For these TCRs, the target antigens are not known. The sequenced sample consisted of central memory CD4+ T cells from blood. These receptors were obtained from a man aged 25 to 45 with type 1 diabetes.

The chain has TRBV18 and TRBJ2-3, with no clear D. This CDR3 region has 13 residues. Trimming shortened V by 2 bases and J by 4 bases, and 7 bases separated the two germline ends. Germline CDR1 is KGHSH and CDR2 is LQKENI. CDR3 amino acids: CASSPSTADTQYF. In DNA, the CDR3 is TGTGCCAGCTCACCAAGCACGGCAGATACGCAGTATTTT.

This sequence joins TRBV5-1 and TRBJ2-7, with TRBD1 matching 9 bases. Germline V gene lookup returns CDR1 SGHRS and CDR2 YFSETQ. This CDR3 is 18 amino acids long. The V and J ends lost 0 bases and 1 base, in that order; junction bases with no gene match: 11. The CDR3 sequence: CASSLGGQGFSRSYEQYF. CDR3 in DNA: TGCGCCAGCAGCTTGGGGGGACAGGGATTCTCCCGATCCTACGAGCAGTACTTC.

The rearrangement joins TRBV19 to TRBJ2-7; 9 bases align to TRBD1. Trimming cost V 2 bases and J 5 bases; bases outside gene matches: 7. CDR1 is LNHDA, CDR2 SQIVND, per germline (reference sequence). This CDR3 spans 15 amino acids. For the CDR3, the DNA is TGTGCCAGTAGTATATTCGGACAGGGGTTCAACGAGCAGTACTTC. Translated, it gives CASSIFGQGFNEQYF. Combining the CDR3 with reference TRBV19 and TRBJ2-7 gives the whole variable domain DGGITQSPKYLFRKEGQNVTLSCEQNLNHDAMYWYRQDPGQGLRLIYYSQIVNDFQKGDIAEGYSVSREKKESFPLTVTSAQKNPTAFYLCASSIFGQGFNEQYFGPGTRLTVT.

This clone appeared a few times. This sequence joins TRBV7-9 and TRBJ1-6; 10 bases line up with TRBD1. There are 14 residues in the CDR3. Germline V gives CDR1 SEHNR, CDR2 FQNEAQ (reference sequence). Unmatched junction bases numbered 4, after V lost 5 bases and J lost 9 bases. The CDR3 DNA sequence: TGTGCCAGCAGCCAGGGACAGGGGAGTTCACCCCTCCACTTT. As protein: CASSQGQGSSPLHF.

This clone was seen only a few times. The genes are TRBV28 and TRBJ2-7, with D possibly TRBD2 on 7 matching bases. Germline V lookup: CDR1 MDHEN, CDR2 SYDVKM. The CDR3 runs to 14 residues. Trimming removed 7 bases from V and 3 bases from J, with 16 bases in between. The CDR3 DNA sequence: TGTGCCAGCAAACGTGGGGGGGCCGGCTACGAGCAGTACTTC. This codes for CASKRGGAGYEQYF.